One and the same sample provided the 5 T cell receptor beta chains below, sequenced in a study of cytomegalovirus exposure and HLA in healthy donors. PCR primers comprised 60 Vbeta and 13 Jbeta primers. Data came from immunoSEQ multiplex PCR; TCRdb stores just in-frame clones and leaves some out. The listing records over 100,000 clones. The sample comprised PBMCs. The receptors stem from a man aged 25 to 40 in good health and CMV-seronegative.

The V gene is TRBV7-8, the J gene TRBJ2-7; TRBD1 matches 9 bases. This CDR3 is built from 14 residues. The V and J ends lost 5 bases and 3 bases, in that order; junction bases with no gene match: 5. Per the germline V gene, CDR1 is SGHVS and CDR2 is FQNEAQ. The CDR3 bases are TGTGCCAGCAGCCTCCGGGACAGGGTCTACGAGCAGTACTTC. Its protein product is CASSLRDRVYEQYF.

The V gene is TRBV7-6, the J gene TRBJ2-7; weak D call: TRBD2 (7 bases). The CDR3 has 16 residues. Trimming cost V 4 bases and J 6 bases, with 22 bases left between them. Germline V gene sequence: CDR1 SGHVS, CDR2 FNYEAQ. The CDR3 spells CASSSSSGGLSREQYF. CDR3 in DNA: TGTGCCAGCAGCTCCTCTTCGGGGGGCCTAAGTCGCGAGCAGTACTTC.

The V gene is TRBV19, the J gene TRBJ1-4; no reliable D call. V was shortened by 0 bases and J by 8 bases, with 7 bases between the two germline ends. This CDR3 has 13 residues. Germline values: CDR1 LNHDA, CDR2 SQIVND (reference sequence). This CDR3 is CASSIDLGEKLFF. CDR3 nucleotides: TGTGCCAGTAGTATAGATCTCGGGGAAAAACTGTTTTTT.

The chain links TRBV5-1 to TRBJ2-2, with D possibly TRBD2 on 5 matching bases. The germline CDR1 and CDR2 sequences are SGHRS and YFSETQ. The germline V and J ends were trimmed by 3 bases and 6 bases, with 12 bases remaining between them. The CDR3 contains 14 residues. Here the CDR3 reads CASSSYGVPGELFF. The CDR3 DNA follows: TGCGCCAGCAGCTCCTACGGGGTCCCCGGGGAGCTGTTTTTT.

The chain employs TRBV6-5 and TRBJ1-2; tentative D call: TRBD1 (5 bases). The V end was cut by 8 bases, the J end by 0 bases, with 16 bases between. The CDR3 sequence is 15 residues long. Germline CDR1 and CDR2: MNHEY and SVGAGI. CDR3 in amino acids: CASSPRQSPNYGYTF. The CDR3, as DNA: TGTGCCAGCTCACCTCGACAGAGTCCTAACTATGGCTACACCTTC.